These 16 T cell receptor beta chains came from one sample sequenced in a study of blood T cell repertoires in COVID-19. Clones were read by immunoSEQ multiplex PCR, and TCRdb kept only the in-frame ones, dropping some. Of more than 90,000 clones listed, 60% to 85% are singletons. Sample: peripheral blood. These receptors all stem from a man in his 70s with acute or convalescent COVID-19.

The chain couples TRBV18 to TRBJ1-1, with no clear D. The ends were cut back, 2 bases at V and 7 bases at J, with 14 bases in the middle. The V gene's germline CDR1 is KGHSH and CDR2 LQKENI. The CDR3 has 14 residues. The CDR3 reads CASSPFTDTIEAFF. The CDR3 DNA reads as TGTGCCAGCTCACCATTCACAGATACAATTGAAGCTTTCTTT. Full variable domain (outside the CDR3, taken from reference TRBV18 and TRBJ1-1): NAGVMQNPRHLVRRRGQEARLRCSPMKGHSHVYWYRQLPEEGLKFMVYLQKENIIDESGMPKERFSAEFPKEGPSILRIQQVVRGDSAAYFCASSPFTDTIEAFFGQGTRLTVV.

This clone was counted ten times or more. The V gene is TRBV6-5, the J gene TRBJ2-7, with a weak D call TRBD1 (6 bases). Germline V gives CDR1 MNHEY, CDR2 SVGAGI. CDR3 length: 14 residues. V lost 2 bases and J 6 bases, leaving 14 bases between the germline ends. CDR3 bases: TGTGCCAGCAGTTACGGGCGGGTACAGGGCGAGCAGTACTTC. Protein sequence: CASSYGRVQGEQYF.

J is TRBJ2-7 and V is TRBV6-1, with a weak D call TRBD2 (5 bases). CDR3 length equals 13 residues. Trimming shortened V by 0 bases and J by 9 bases, and 12 bases separated the two germline ends. Germline-derived CDR1 and CDR2 are MNHNS and SASEGT. CDR3 bases: TGTGCCAGCAGTGAAGCGCGGAGGTTCGGGCAGTACTTC. Translating gives CASSEARRFGQYF.

The rearrangement links TRBV7-9 to TRBJ2-1; perhaps TRBD1 as D (6 bases). The V gene lost 3 bases and the J gene lost 7 bases, with 19 bases spanning the gap. The CDR3 is made up of 16 amino acids. From germline, CDR1 is SEHNR and CDR2 FQNEAQ (reference sequence). The CDR3 DNA follows: TGTGCCAGCAGCTTTTCGGCAGGGGCCTTACAGAATGAGCAGTTCTTC. It yields the protein CASSFSAGALQNEQFF.

The chain links TRBV14 to TRBJ2-7, with D perhaps matching TRBD2 (5 bases). V shed 5 bases and J shed 9 bases, with 17 bases lying between them. CDR1 SGHDN and CDR2 FVKESK come from the germline V gene. The CDR3 has 13 residues. CDR3 sequence (DNA): TGTGCCAGCAGCTCCCGCGCGGGTGATCGGCAGTACTTC. It specifies CASSSRAGDRQYF.

V and J are TRBV29-1 and TRBJ2-7; 10 bases match TRBD2. The CDR3 totals 15 residues. Per the germline V gene, CDR1 is SQVTM and CDR2 is ANQGSEA. Trimming took 4 bases from V and 4 from J; bases not matched to a gene: 10. The CDR3 DNA sequence: TGCAGCGTTGCCCCCTCTCTAGCGGGAGTGTACGAGCAGTACTTC. Translation: CSVAPSLAGVYEQYF.

The chain links TRBV5-1 to TRBJ1-5, with 8 nucleotides matching TRBD1. The J segment lost 7 bases and the V segment lost 0 bases, leaving 9 bases of the junction unmatched. Germline V lookup: CDR1 SGHRS, CDR2 YFSETQ. This CDR3 is 16 amino acids long. The CDR3 region is CASSLDPGGAGQPQHF. The DNA for the CDR3 is TGCGCCAGCAGCTTGGACCCAGGGGGCGCCGGCCAGCCCCAGCATTTT.

This sequence joins TRBV6-5 and TRBJ1-5; D ambiguous. The germline V gene encodes CDR1 MNHEY and CDR2 SVGAGI. This CDR3 has 13 residues. Trimming removed 6 bases from V and 4 bases from J, with 10 bases in between. CDR3 DNA: TGTGCCAGCAGACCTAGGGAGAATCAGCCCCAGCATTTT. Protein: CASRPRENQPQHF.

The gene calls are TRBV4-1 and TRBJ2-2; TRBD2 might be the D (5 bases). Germline V lookup: CDR1 MGHRA, CDR2 YSYEKL. This CDR3 is built from 18 residues. Trimming took 0 bases from V and 5 from J, leaving 19 bases between them. Written as DNA, the CDR3 is TGCGCCAGCAGCCAAGAATGGAGAGTTGGAGGAGGTACCGGGGAGCTGTTTTTT. Amino acids: CASSQEWRVGGGTGELFF.

The gene calls are TRBV6-5 and TRBJ2-2; 9 bases fit TRBD1. J was trimmed by 2 bases and V by 5 bases; bases with no gene match: 3. CDR3 length: 15 amino acids. CDR1 is MNHEY, CDR2 SVGAGI, per germline. In DNA form, the CDR3 reads TGTGCCAGCAGTACGGGACAGGGAAACACCGGGGAGCTGTTTTTT. This codes for CASSTGQGNTGELFF.

The chain has TRBV9 and TRBJ1-5; D remains ambiguous. This CDR3 comprises 15 residues. V was pared by 4 bases and J by 0 bases, with 11 bases between. The germline CDR1 and CDR2 sequences are SGDLS and YYNGEE. Written as DNA, the CDR3 is TGTGCCAGCAGCCTAACCTTCGATAGCAATCAGCCCCAGCATTTT. Amino acid sequence: CASSLTFDSNQPQHF.

The chain employs TRBV7-2 and TRBJ1-5, with TRBD1 as a possible D gene (6 bases). CDR3 size: 15 residues. Germline CDR1 is SGHTA and CDR2 is FQGNSA. V was clipped by 0 bases and J by 6 bases, with 12 bases between them. The CDR3 loop reads CASSLAQGLGQPQHF. In DNA, the CDR3 is TGTGCCAGCAGCTTAGCGCAGGGGTTGGGTCAGCCCCAGCATTTT. Full variable domain (remainder filled in from reference TRBV7-2 and TRBJ1-5): GAGVSQSPSNKVTEKGKDVELRCDPISGHTALYWYRQSLGQGLEFLIYFQGNSAPDKSGLPSDRFSAERTGGSVSTLTIQRTQQEDSAVYLCASSLAQGLGQPQHFGDGTRLSIL.

The V gene is TRBV7-2, the J gene TRBJ1-5; 7 bases are a match to TRBD1. CDR1 SGHTA and CDR2 FQGNSA come from the germline V gene. The junction had 9 bases not matched to a gene; V was cut back by 2 bases and J by 5 bases. The CDR3 totals 16 residues. The chain's CDR3 is CASSLNRGTDDQPQHF. CDR3 DNA: TGTGCCAGCAGCTTAAACCGGGGGACAGACGATCAGCCCCAGCATTTT.

The chain joins TRBV30 to TRBJ2-5, with 10 positions matching TRBD2. Germline CDR1 reads GTSNPN; CDR2 reads SVGIG (reference sequence). V shed 1 base, J shed 5 bases, and the junction held 10 bases outside the gene matches. CDR3 size: 16 residues. The CDR3: CAWSAGLAGAFETQYF. The DNA for the CDR3 is TGTGCCTGGAGTGCGGGGCTAGCGGGAGCGTTCGAGACCCAGTACTTC.

The V gene is TRBV2, the J gene TRBJ1-5; tentatively, D is TRBD1 (5 bases). The CDR3 has 15 amino acids. The V gene lost 4 bases and the J gene lost 5 bases, with 15 bases spanning the gap. Germline lookup yields CDR1 SNHLY and CDR2 FYNNEI. CDR3 loop: CASSAGTGRDQPQHF. CDR3 coding DNA: TGTGCCAGCAGTGCTGGGACTGGAAGGGATCAGCCCCAGCATTTT.

In its sample, this clone was seen a few times. The rearrangement links TRBV2 to TRBJ1-6; no firm D call. The germline gives CDR1 SNHLY, CDR2 FYNNEI. V was shortened by 2 bases and J by 5 bases, with 10 bases between the two germline ends. The CDR3 spans 15 residues. CDR3 nucleotides: TGTGCCAGCAGTGAATACGGGGTTCATAATTCACCCCTCCACTTT. It codes for CASSEYGVHNSPLHF.